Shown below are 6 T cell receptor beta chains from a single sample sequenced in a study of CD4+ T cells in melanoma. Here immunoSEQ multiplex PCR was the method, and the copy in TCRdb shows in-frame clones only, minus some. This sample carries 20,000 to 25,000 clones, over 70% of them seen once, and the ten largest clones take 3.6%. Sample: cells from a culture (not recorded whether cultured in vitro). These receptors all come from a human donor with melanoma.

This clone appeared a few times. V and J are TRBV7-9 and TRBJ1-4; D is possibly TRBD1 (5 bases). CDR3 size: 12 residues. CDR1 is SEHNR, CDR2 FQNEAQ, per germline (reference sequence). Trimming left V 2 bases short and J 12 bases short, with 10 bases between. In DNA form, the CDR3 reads TGTGCCAGCAGCTTACAGGGATGGGAACTGTTTTTT. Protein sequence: CASSLQGWELFF.

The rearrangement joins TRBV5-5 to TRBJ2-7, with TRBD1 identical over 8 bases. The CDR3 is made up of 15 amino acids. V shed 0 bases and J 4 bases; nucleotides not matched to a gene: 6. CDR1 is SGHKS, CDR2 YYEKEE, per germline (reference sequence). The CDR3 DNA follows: TGTGCCAGCAGCTTGGCTGGCAGGGGGCTATACGAGCAGTACTTC. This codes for CASSLAGRGLYEQYF.

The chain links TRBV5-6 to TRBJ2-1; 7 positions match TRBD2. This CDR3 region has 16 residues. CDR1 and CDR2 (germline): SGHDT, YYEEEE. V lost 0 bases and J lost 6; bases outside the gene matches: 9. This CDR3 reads CASSLGLAAIINEQFF. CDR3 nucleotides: TGTGCCAGCAGCTTGGGACTAGCAGCGATTATCAATGAGCAGTTCTTC.

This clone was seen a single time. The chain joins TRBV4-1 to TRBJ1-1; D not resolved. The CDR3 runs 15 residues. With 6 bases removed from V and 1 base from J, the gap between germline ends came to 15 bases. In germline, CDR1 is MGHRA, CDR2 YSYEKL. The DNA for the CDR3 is TGCGCCAGCAGACCAACGGACGTACGGAACACTGAAGCTTTCTTT. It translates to CASRPTDVRNTEAFF.

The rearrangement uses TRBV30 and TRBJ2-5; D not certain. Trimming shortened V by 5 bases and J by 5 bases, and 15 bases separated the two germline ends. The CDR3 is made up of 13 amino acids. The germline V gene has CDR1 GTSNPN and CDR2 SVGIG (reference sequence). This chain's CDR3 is CAWARSIFETQYF. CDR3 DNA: TGTGCCTGGGCCCGAAGCATCTTCGAGACCCAGTACTTC.

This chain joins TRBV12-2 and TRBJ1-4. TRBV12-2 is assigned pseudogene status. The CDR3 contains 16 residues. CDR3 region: CASRWLGWCENEKLFF. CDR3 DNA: TGTGCAAGTCGCTGGCTGGGTTGGTGCGAAAATGAAAAACTGTTTTTT.